Below, 5 T cell receptor beta chains from the same sample are listed, as sequenced in a study of radiation and T cells in renal cell carcinoma. Time point denoted: blood 4 weeks post-SBRT, at nephrectomy. Noted treatment: 15 Gy SBRT to primary tumor, nephrectomy 4 weeks later. Using immunoSEQ multiplex PCR, the repertoire was profiled, and TCRdb retains in-frame clones only, with some absent. The top ten clones hold approximately 7% of a sample with about 64,000 clones, 60% to 85% of them seen once. This material consisted of blood, taken from a patient whose treatment included radiotherapy and nephrectomy. The source is a man in his sixties with renal cell carcinoma.

Notes on this clone: Other DNA sequences in the sample encode the same CDR3. The chain links TRBV7-9 to TRBJ2-7; D ambiguous. V was pared by 5 bases and J by 4 bases, with 12 bases between. The CDR3 has 13 amino acids. In germline, CDR1 is SEHNR, CDR2 FQNEAQ (reference sequence). For the CDR3, the DNA is TGTGCCAGCAGCCCGGCAGGATCGTACGAGCAGTACGTC. Its protein product is CASSPAGSYEQYV.

This chain connects TRBV6-5 to TRBJ2-7; D is uncertain. This CDR3 is built from 16 residues. Trimming left V 0 bases short and J 2 bases short, with 14 bases between. Germline V gene sequence: CDR1 MNHEY, CDR2 SVGAGI. CDR3 nucleotides: TGTGCCAGCAGTTACTCTTCCCAGGCCAGCCCCTACGAGCAGTACTTC. As protein: CASSYSSQASPYEQYF.

The CDR3 DNA reads as TGTGCCAGTAGTATAGATAGCGGGAGGCTCGATGAGCAGTTCTTC. It is translated as CASSIDSGRLDEQFF. The rearrangement joins TRBV19 to TRBJ2-1; 10 bases are shared with TRBD2. The V segment lost 0 bases and the J segment 8 bases; nucleotides outside the gene matches: 4. This CDR3 comprises 15 residues. Germline CDR1 and CDR2: LNHDA and SQIVND (reference sequence).

V is TRBV27 and J is TRBJ2-5, with 7 positions matching TRBD1. The CDR3 runs 14 residues. After removal of 6 bases from V and 6 bases from J, the junction contained 10 bases not matched to a gene. The germline V gene encodes CDR1 MNHEY and CDR2 SMNVEV (reference sequence). The CDR3 DNA is TGTGCCAGCAGAGCTGACAGGGATTTGAAGACCCAGTACTTC. Translated: CASRADRDLKTQYF.

This clone was found a few times. The chain carries TRBV5-6 and TRBJ1-1; 10 positions match TRBD1. With V trimmed by 3 bases and J by 4 bases, 0 bases remained unmatched. The CDR3 covers 13 residues. Germline assignment: CDR1 SGHDT and CDR2 YYEEEE. The CDR3 DNA follows: TGTGCCAGCAGCTGGACAGGGGGCACTGAAGCTTTCTTT. The encoded protein is CASSWTGGTEAFF.